A single sample is the source of the 19 T cell receptor beta chains below, sequenced in a study of T cell responses to AZD1222 COVID-19 vaccine. The repertoire was sequenced with immunoSEQ multiplex PCR; TCRdb's copy has only in-frame clones and lacks some. The sample includes about 150,000 clones, around nine tenths of them seen just once. The sample consisted of peripheral blood, taken 28 days after the second AZD1222 dose. The receptor set was obtained from an adult who received the AZD1222 COVID-19 vaccine.

This rearrangement joins TRBV2 to TRBJ2-7; possibly TRBD1 for D (6 bases). V was cut by 3 bases and J by 4 bases, with 19 bases left in between. CDR3 size: 16 residues. Looked up from germline, CDR1 is SNHLY and CDR2 is FYNNEI. The CDR3 region has the DNA TGTGCCAGCAGTGACCGGGGATGGGGGCAGCGATACGAGCAGTACTTC. It codes for CASSDRGWGQRYEQYF.

The chain is built from TRBV4-1 and TRBJ2-7; TRBD1 or TRBD2 may be the D gene (7 bases each). Germline V gene sequence: CDR1 MGHRA, CDR2 YSYEKL. The CDR3 has 15 residues. V was trimmed by 1 base and J by 1 base, leaving 11 bases between them. In nucleotides, the CDR3 is TGCGCCAGCAGCCAAGGGGGGGGACAGTCCTACGAGCAGTACTTC. Amino acid sequence: CASSQGGGQSYEQYF.

A single count supports this clone. The chain couples TRBV5-1 to TRBJ2-7; no clear D. CDR3 size: 12 residues. The ends were cut back, 4 bases at V and 3 bases at J, with 8 bases in the middle. Looked up from germline, CDR1 is SGHRS and CDR2 is YFSETQ. CDR3 sequence reads: CASSDNSYEQYF. The CDR3 coding sequence is TGCGCCAGCAGCGACAACAGCTACGAGCAGTACTTC.

This chain uses TRBV6-1 with TRBJ2-7; TRBD1 matches 7 bases. Germline CDR1 and CDR2: MNHNS and SASEGT. The CDR3 extends over 13 amino acids. Losses at the gene ends were 3 bases for V and 7 bases for J; bases not matched to a gene: 6. CDR3 DNA: TGTGCCAGCAGTGATACAGGGGCCCGGGAGCAGTACTTC. As protein: CASSDTGAREQYF.

V is TRBV28 and J is TRBJ2-7, with 14 bases matching TRBD2. The CDR3 is 18 amino acids. CDR1 and CDR2 (germline): MDHEN, SYDVKM. Trimming at V came to 4 bases and at J to 5 bases, leaving 13 bases not matched to a gene. In DNA, the CDR3 is TGTGCCAGCAGTTCTCGGTCGGGACTAGCGGGAGCGCCGAACGAGCAGTACTTC. Translating gives CASSSRSGLAGAPNEQYF.

V is TRBV5-5 and J is TRBJ1-4; TRBD1 is a possible D gene (6 bases). Deletions cut 5 bases from V and 2 bases from J, with 16 bases between. CDR1 is SGHKS and CDR2 is YYEKEE in the germline V gene (reference sequence). The CDR3 has 16 residues. CDR3 amino acids: CASSFRQDRTNEKLFF. The CDR3 bases are TGTGCCAGCAGTTTCAGACAGGATCGGACTAATGAAAAACTGTTTTTT.

The chain has TRBV5-1 and TRBJ2-1; TRBD2 matches 11 bases. The CDR3 runs to 16 residues. With V trimmed by 4 bases and J by 10 bases, 13 bases remained unmatched. Germline V lookup: CDR1 SGHRS, CDR2 YFSETQ. Here the CDR3 DNA reads TGCGCCAGCAGCCCAGATGGGGTAGCGGGAGGGGGAGAGCAGTTCTTC. It codes for CASSPDGVAGGGEQFF.

V gene TRBV5-1 combines with J gene TRBJ2-2; TRBD2 agrees at 8 bases. Germline V gene lookup returns CDR1 SGHRS and CDR2 YFSETQ. This CDR3 has 14 amino acids. Trimming at V came to 5 bases and at J to 9 bases, leaving 9 bases not matched to a gene. The CDR3 region is CASSGTGGPWELFF. CDR3 nucleotide sequence: TGCGCCAGCAGTGGAACGGGAGGGCCTTGGGAGCTGTTTTTT.

The chain recombines TRBV10-1 with TRBJ2-2; no clear D gene. V lost 2 bases and J 6 bases, leaving 10 bases between the germline ends. Germline CDR1 and CDR2: WNHNN and SYGVQD (reference sequence). The CDR3 contains 14 residues. The CDR3 DNA reads as TGCGCCAGCAGTGAGGAGTTATCGTCCGGGGAGCTGTTTTTT. Translating it yields CASSEELSSGELFF.

This clone occurred a few times. The V gene is TRBV10-1, the J gene TRBJ2-1; no firm D call. The CDR3 length is 12 residues. V lost 7 bases to trimming and J lost 8 bases, with 12 bases between them. Germline V lookup: CDR1 WNHNN, CDR2 SYGVQD (reference sequence). CDR3 loop: CASKVASHEQFF. CDR3 coding DNA: TGCGCCAGCAAAGTCGCTTCCCATGAGCAGTTCTTC.

The sample holds one count of this clone. The chain has TRBV6-1 and TRBJ1-2; 10 positions match TRBD1. CDR3 length equals 14 residues. V shed 3 bases, J shed 4 bases, and the junction held 2 bases outside the gene matches. Germline V gene sequence: CDR1 MNHNS, CDR2 SASEGT. The CDR3 DNA sequence: TGTGCCAGCAGTGAGCGGACAGGGGGCTATGGCTACACCTTC. Translating gives CASSERTGGYGYTF.

The chain uses TRBV3-1 (or the pseudogene TRBV3-2) and TRBJ1-1, with D perhaps matching TRBD1 (6 bases). CDR1 is LGHDT and CDR2 is YNNKEL in the germline V gene (reference sequence). Trimming stripped 0 bases from V and 5 bases from J, with 13 bases between. The CDR3 consists of 15 residues. CDR3 nucleotide sequence: TGTGCCAGCAGCCAAGATCAGGGCAGGGGTACTGAAGCTTTCTTT. Translation gives CASSQDQGRGTEAFF.

This clone was recorded once. This chain connects TRBV24-1 to TRBJ2-5; maybe TRBD1 (5 bases). The CDR3 has 15 residues. V was cut by 4 bases and J by 5 bases, with 16 bases left in between. The germline CDR1 and CDR2 sequences are KGHDR and SFDVKD. This CDR3 is CATSDRPSGWETQYF. In DNA, the CDR3 is TGTGCCACCAGTGACCGTCCCTCAGGGTGGGAGACCCAGTACTTC.

The chain combines TRBV12-3 or TRBV12-4 with TRBJ1-1, with D perhaps matching TRBD1 (5 bases). The CDR3 loop spans 11 amino acids. The germline V and J ends were trimmed by 7 bases and 6 bases, with 9 bases remaining between them. DNA for the CDR3: TGTGCCAGCACCGGGGGGGCTGAAGCTTTCTTT. Its translation is CASTGGAEAFF.

V usage is TRBV28 and J usage is TRBJ1-2; D ambiguous. V dropped 4 bases and J dropped 6 bases, with 12 bases sitting between them. The CDR3 has 13 amino acids. The germline V gene encodes CDR1 MDHEN and CDR2 SYDVKM. The CDR3 DNA reads as TGTGCCAGCAGTTCCGTCCGTAGCCATGGCTACACCTTC. Its protein product is CASSSVRSHGYTF.

The chain joins TRBV15 to TRBJ2-1; the match to TRBD1 covers 9 bases. This CDR3 region has 17 residues. Germline V gene data show CDR1 as LNHNV and CDR2 as YYDKDF (reference sequence). J was trimmed by 2 bases and V by 3 bases; bases with no gene match: 8. The CDR3 sequence: CATSRARRDRAYNEQFF. The CDR3 nucleotides read TGTGCCACCAGCAGGGCCCGACGGGACAGGGCCTACAATGAGCAGTTCTTC. The full variable domain, in which reference TRBV15 and TRBJ2-1 provide the parts outside the CDR3, is DAMVIQNPRYQVTQFGKPVTLSCSQTLNHNVMYWYQQKSSQAPKLLFHYYDKDFNNEADTPDNFQSRRPNTSFCFLDIRSPGLGDTAMYLCATSRARRDRAYNEQFFGPGTRLTVL.

The CDR3 reads CASSLARTSGLNIQYF. In DNA form, the CDR3 reads TGTGCCAGCAGCTTGGCCCGGACTAGCGGATTAAACATTCAGTACTTC. The V gene is TRBV5-6, the J gene TRBJ2-4, with TRBD2 matching over 10 bases. With 0 bases clipped from V and 6 bases from J, the junction kept 6 bases outside the gene matches. The CDR3 loop spans 16 amino acids. Germline V lookup: CDR1 SGHDT, CDR2 YYEEEE.

The chain links TRBV6-5 to TRBJ2-1; 7 bases agree with TRBD2. Germline V gives CDR1 MNHEY, CDR2 SVGAGI. Germline trimming cut 4 bases from V and 2 bases from J; bases unmatched to any gene: 8. The CDR3 is made up of 16 amino acids. CDR3 loop: CASSSIVGGTYNEQFF. In DNA, the CDR3 is TGTGCCAGCAGTTCCATCGTGGGGGGGACCTACAATGAGCAGTTCTTC.

The J gene is TRBJ1-1, the V gene TRBV5-1; 7 bases match TRBD1. CDR1 SGHRS and CDR2 YFSETQ come from the germline V gene. With 4 bases clipped from V and 5 bases from J, the junction kept 8 bases outside the gene matches. The CDR3 is made up of 14 amino acids. As DNA, the CDR3 is TGCGCCAGCAGCCCGACAGGGTATTTGACTGAAGCTTTCTTT. As protein: CASSPTGYLTEAFF. The entire variable domain, with the rest obtained from reference TRBV5-1 and TRBJ1-1, is as follows: KAGVTQTPRYLIKTRGQQVTLSCSPISGHRSVSWYQQTPGQGLQFLFEYFSETQRNKGNFPGRFSGRQFSNSRSEMNVSTLELGDSALYLCASSPTGYLTEAFFGQGTRLTVV.